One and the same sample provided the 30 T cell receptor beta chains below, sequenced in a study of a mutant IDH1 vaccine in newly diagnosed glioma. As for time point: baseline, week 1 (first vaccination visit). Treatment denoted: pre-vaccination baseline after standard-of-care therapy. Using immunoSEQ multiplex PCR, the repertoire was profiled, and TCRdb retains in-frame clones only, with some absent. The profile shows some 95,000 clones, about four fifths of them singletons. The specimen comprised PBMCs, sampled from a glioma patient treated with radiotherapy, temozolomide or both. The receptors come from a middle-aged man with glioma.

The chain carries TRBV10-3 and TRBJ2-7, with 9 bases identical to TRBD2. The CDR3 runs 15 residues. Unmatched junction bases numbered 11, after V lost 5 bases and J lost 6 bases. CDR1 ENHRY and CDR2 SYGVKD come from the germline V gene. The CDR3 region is CAISSTGTSSGEQYF. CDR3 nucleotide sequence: TGTGCCATCAGTTCCACCGGGACTAGCTCAGGCGAGCAGTACTTC.

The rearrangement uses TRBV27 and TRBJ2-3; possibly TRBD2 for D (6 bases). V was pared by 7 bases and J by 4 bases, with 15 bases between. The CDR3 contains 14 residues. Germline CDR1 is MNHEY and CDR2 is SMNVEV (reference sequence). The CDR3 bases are TGTGCCAGCACCCTTTCTAGGGAGGCAGATACGCAGTATTTT. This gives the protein CASTLSREADTQYF.

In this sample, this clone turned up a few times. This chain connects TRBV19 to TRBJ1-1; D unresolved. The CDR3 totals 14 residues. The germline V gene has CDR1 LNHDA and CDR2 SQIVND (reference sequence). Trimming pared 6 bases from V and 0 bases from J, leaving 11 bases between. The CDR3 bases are TGTGCCAGTAGGACCGGTACTATGAACACTGAAGCTTTCTTT. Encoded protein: CASRTGTMNTEAFF.

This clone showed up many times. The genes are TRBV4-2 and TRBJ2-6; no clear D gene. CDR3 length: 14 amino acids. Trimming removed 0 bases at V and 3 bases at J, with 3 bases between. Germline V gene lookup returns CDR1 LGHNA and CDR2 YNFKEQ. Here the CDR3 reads CASSQEVGANVLTF. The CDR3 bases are TGTGCCAGCAGCCAAGAGGTTGGGGCCAACGTCCTGACTTTC.

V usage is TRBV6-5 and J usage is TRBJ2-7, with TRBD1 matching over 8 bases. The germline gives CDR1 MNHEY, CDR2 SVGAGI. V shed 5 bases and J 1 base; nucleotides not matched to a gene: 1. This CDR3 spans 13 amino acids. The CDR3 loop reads CASSRDRSYEQYF. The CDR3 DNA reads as TGTGCCAGCAGTCGGGACAGGTCCTACGAGCAGTACTTC.

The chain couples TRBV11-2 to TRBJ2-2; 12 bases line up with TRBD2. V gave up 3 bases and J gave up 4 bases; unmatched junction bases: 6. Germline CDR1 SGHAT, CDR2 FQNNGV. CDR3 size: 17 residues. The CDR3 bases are TGTGCCAGCAGCTTGCTAGCGGGAGGGCCCAGCACCGGGGAGCTGTTTTTT. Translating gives CASSLLAGGPSTGELFF.

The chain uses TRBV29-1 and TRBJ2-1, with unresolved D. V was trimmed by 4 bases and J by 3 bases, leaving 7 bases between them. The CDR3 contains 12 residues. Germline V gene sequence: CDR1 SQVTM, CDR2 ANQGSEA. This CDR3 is CSVGFSYNEQFF. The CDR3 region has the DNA TGCAGCGTTGGGTTTAGCTACAATGAGCAGTTCTTC.

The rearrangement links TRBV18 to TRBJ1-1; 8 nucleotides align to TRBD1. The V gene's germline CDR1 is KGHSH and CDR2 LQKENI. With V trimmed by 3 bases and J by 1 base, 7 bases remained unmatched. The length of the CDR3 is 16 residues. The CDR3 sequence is CASSPGQGEWNTEAFF. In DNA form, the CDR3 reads TGTGCCAGCTCACCTGGACAGGGTGAGTGGAACACTGAAGCTTTCTTT.

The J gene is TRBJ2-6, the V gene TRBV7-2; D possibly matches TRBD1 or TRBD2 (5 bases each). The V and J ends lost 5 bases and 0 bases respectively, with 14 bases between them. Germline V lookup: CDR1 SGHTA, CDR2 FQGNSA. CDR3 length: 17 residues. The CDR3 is CASSPQGVRSGANVLTF. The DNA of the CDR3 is TGTGCCAGCAGCCCTCAGGGAGTTCGCTCTGGGGCCAACGTCCTGACTTTC.

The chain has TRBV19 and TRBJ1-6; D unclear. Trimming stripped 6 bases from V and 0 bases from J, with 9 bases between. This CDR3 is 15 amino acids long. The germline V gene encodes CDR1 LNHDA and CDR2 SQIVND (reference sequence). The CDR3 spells CASRDRASYNSPLHF. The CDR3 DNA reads TGTGCCAGTAGAGATAGAGCCTCCTATAATTCACCCCTCCACTTT. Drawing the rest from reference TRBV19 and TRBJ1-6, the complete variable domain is DGGITQSPKYLFRKEGQNVTLSCEQNLNHDAMYWYRQDPGQGLRLIYYSQIVNDFQKGDIAEGYSVSREKKESFPLTVTSAQKNPTAFYLCASRDRASYNSPLHFGNGTRLTVT.

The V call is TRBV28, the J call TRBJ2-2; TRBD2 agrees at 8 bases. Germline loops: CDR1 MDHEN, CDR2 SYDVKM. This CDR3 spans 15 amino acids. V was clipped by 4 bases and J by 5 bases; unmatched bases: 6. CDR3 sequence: CASSSSGSFTGELFF. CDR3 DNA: TGTGCCAGCAGTTCCAGCGGGAGTTTTACCGGGGAGCTGTTTTTT. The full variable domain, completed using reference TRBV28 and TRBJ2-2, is DVKVTQSSRYLVKRTGEKVFLECVQDMDHENMFWYRQDPGLGLRLIYFSYDVKMKEKGDIPEGYSVSREKKERFSLILESASTNQTSMYLCASSSSGSFTGELFFGEGSRLTVL.

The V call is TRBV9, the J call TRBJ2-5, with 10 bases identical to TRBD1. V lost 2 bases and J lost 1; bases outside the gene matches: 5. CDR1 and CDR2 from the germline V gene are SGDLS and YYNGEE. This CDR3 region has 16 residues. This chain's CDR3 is CASSVLDRGIQETQYF. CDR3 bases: TGTGCCAGCAGCGTTCTGGACAGGGGGATCCAAGAGACCCAGTACTTC.

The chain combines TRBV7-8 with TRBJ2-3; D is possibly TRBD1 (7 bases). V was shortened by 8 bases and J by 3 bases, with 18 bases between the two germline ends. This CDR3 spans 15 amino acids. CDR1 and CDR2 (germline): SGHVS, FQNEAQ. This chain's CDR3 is CASRSRSGGTDTQYF. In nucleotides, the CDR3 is TGTGCCAGCCGGTCCCGTTCAGGGGGGACAGATACGCAGTATTTT.

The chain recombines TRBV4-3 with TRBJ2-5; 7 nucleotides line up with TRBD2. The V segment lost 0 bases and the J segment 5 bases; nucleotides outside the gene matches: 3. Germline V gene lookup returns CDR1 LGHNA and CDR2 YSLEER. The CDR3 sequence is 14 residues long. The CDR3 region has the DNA TGCGCCAGCAGCCAAGAAGTGGGAGGGGAGACCCAGTACTTC. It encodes CASSQEVGGETQYF.

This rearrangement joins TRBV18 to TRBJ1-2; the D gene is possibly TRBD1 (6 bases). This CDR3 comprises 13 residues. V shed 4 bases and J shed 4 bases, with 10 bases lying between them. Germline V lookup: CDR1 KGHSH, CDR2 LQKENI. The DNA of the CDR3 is TGTGCCAGCTCACTAGAAGGGGGCTATGGCTACACCTTC. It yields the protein CASSLEGGYGYTF.

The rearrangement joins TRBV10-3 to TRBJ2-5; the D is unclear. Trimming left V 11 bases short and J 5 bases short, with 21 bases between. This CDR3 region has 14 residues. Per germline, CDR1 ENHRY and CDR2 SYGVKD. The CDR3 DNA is TGTGCCGCCACTTCCCCCCCAGTCGACGAGACCCAGTACTTC. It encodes CAATSPPVDETQYF.

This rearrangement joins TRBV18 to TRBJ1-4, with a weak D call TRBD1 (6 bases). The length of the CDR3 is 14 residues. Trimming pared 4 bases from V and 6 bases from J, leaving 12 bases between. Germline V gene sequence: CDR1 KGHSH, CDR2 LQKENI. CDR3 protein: CASSRVQGYEKLFF. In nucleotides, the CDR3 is TGTGCCAGCTCACGGGTACAGGGTTATGAAAAACTGTTTTTT.

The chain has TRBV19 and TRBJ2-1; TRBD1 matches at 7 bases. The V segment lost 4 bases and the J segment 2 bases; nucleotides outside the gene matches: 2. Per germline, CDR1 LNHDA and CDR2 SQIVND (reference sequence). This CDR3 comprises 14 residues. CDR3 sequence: CASSTQGAYNEQFF. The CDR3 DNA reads TGTGCCAGTAGTACCCAGGGGGCCTACAATGAGCAGTTCTTC.

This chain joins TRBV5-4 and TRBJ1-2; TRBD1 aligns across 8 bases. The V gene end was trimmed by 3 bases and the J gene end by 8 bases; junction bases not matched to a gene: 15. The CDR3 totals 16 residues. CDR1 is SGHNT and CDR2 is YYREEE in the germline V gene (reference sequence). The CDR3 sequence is CASSSRDRTQGSGYTF. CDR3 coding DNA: TGTGCCAGCAGCTCCCGGGACAGGACACAGGGATCCGGCTACACCTTC.

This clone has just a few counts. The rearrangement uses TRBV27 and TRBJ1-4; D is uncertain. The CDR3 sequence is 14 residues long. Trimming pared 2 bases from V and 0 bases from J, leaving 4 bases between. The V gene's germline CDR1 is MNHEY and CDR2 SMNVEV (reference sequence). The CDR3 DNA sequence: TGTGCCAGCAGTTTACTCGCAACTAATGAAAAACTGTTTTTT. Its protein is CASSLLATNEKLFF.

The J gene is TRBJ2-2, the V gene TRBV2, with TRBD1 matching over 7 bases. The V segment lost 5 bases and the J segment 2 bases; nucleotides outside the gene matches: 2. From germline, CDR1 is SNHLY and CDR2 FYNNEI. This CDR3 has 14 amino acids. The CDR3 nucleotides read TGTGCCAGCAGTCGGGACAGAAACACCGGGGAGCTGTTTTTT. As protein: CASSRDRNTGELFF.

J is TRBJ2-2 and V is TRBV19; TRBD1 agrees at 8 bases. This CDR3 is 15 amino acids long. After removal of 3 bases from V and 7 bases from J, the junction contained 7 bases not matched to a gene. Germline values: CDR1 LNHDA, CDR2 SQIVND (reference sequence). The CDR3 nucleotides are TGTGCCAGTAGTATCCAGGGGGCTGTGATCGGGGAGCTGTTTTTT. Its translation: CASSIQGAVIGELFF.

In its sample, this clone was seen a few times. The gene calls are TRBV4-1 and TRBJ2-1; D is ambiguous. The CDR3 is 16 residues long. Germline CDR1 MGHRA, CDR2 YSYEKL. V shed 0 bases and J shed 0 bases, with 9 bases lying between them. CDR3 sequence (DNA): TGCGCCAGCAGCCAAGATTCAGAGAGCTCCTACAATGAGCAGTTCTTC. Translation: CASSQDSESSYNEQFF.

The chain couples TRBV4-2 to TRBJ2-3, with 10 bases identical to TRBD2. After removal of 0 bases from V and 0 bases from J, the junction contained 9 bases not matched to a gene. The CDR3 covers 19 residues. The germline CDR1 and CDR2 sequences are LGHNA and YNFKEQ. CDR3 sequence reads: CASSQDRRASGGSTDTQYF. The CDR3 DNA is TGTGCCAGCAGCCAAGATCGGAGGGCTAGCGGGGGAAGCACAGATACGCAGTATTTT.

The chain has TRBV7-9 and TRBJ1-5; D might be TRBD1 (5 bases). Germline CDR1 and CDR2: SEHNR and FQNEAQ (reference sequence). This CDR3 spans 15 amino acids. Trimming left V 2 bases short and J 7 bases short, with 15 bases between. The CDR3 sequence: CASSLSPRVRQPQHF. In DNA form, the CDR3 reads TGTGCCAGCAGCTTAAGCCCCAGGGTAAGGCAGCCCCAGCATTTT. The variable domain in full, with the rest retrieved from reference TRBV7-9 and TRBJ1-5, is DTGVSQNPRHKITKRGQNVTFRCDPISEHNRLYWYRQTLGQGPEFLTYFQNEAQLEKSRLLSDRFSAERPKGSFSTLEIQRTEQGDSAMYLCASSLSPRVRQPQHFGDGTRLSIL.

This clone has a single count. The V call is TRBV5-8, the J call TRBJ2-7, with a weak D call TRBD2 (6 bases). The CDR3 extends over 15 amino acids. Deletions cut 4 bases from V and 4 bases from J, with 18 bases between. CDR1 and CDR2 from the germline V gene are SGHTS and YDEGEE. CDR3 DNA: TGTGCCAGCAGCATGCGGGACCCCCGGAGGTACGAGCAGTACTTC. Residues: CASSMRDPRRYEQYF.

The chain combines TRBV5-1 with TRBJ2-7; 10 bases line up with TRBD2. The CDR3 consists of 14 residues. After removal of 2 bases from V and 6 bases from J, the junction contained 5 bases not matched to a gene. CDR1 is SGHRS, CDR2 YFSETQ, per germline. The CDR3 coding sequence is TGCGCCAGCAGCTTAGCGGGAGGGCCTCGCGAGCAGTACTTC. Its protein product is CASSLAGGPREQYF.

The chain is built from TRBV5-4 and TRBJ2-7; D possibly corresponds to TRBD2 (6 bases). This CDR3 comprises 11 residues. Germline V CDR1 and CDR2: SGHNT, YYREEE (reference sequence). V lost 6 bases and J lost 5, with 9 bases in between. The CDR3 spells CASKEGHEQYF. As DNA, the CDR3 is TGTGCCAGCAAGGAGGGCCACGAGCAGTACTTC. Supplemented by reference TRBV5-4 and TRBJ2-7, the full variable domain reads ETGVTQSPTHLIKTRGQQVTLRCSSQSGHNTVSWYQQALGQGPQFIFQYYREEENGRGNFPPRFSGLQFPNYSSELNVNALELDDSALYLCASKEGHEQYFGPGTRLTVT.

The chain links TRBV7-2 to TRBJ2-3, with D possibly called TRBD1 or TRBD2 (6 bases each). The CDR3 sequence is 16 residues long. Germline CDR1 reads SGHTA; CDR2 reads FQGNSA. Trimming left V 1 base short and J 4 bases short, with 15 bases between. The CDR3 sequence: CASSLGLPGGADTQYF. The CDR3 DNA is TGTGCCAGCAGCTTAGGGTTGCCCGGGGGCGCAGATACGCAGTATTTT.

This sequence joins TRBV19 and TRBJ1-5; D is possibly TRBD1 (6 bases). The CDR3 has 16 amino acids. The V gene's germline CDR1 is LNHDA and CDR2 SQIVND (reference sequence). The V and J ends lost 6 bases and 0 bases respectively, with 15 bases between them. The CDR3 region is CASRTGQSYSNQPQHF. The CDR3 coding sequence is TGTGCCAGTAGGACTGGACAGAGCTATAGCAATCAGCCCCAGCATTTT.